These 27 T cell receptor beta chains share one sample of origin, sequenced in a study of T cell repertoires in cytomegalovirus infection (dated by TCRdb to 2018 to 2020). TCRdb lists the instrument as Illumina HiSeq 1500. The public reads were run again by TCRdb, first through fastp at Q25 and then through MiXCR, and only productive beta chains were kept. Entries that share a CDR3 protein sequence are merged under the most common genes and DNA. Here the sample has 150,000 to 200,000 distinct CDR3 sequences; approximately 19% occur a single time. The top ten constitute around 2.7% of the sample. The sample taken for sequencing was PBMCs. The receptors were sampled from a human donor in good health (CMV status not recorded). Some clones in this sample may be carry-over from other donors' samples.

This clonotype was counted many times. CDR3 amino acids: CASSLAPQRSSYNSPLHF. The DNA of the CDR3 is TGTGCCAGCAGCTTGGCCCCACAACGAAGCTCCTATAATTCACCCCTCCACTTT. The J gene is TRBJ1-6, the V gene TRBV7-8, with no clear D. Looked up from germline, CDR1 is SGHVS and CDR2 is FQNEAQ. V lost 3 bases and J lost 0, with 15 bases in between. There are 18 residues in the CDR3.

The gene calls are TRBV9 and TRBJ2-1, with D perhaps TRBD1 or TRBD2 (5 bases each). V was shortened by 4 bases and J by 0 bases, with 17 bases between the two germline ends. Germline V gene lookup returns CDR1 SGDLS and CDR2 YYNGEE. The CDR3 contains 17 residues. DNA for the CDR3: TGTGCCAGCAGCTTGAGGGGTAGCGCGAGCTCCTACAATGAGCAGTTCTTC. Protein product: CASSLRGSASSYNEQFF.

V usage is TRBV2 and J usage is TRBJ2-2; TRBD1 aligns across 8 bases. The germline gives CDR1 SNHLY, CDR2 FYNNEI. The CDR3 runs 15 residues. V shed 0 bases and J 7 bases; nucleotides not matched to a gene: 4. The CDR3 nucleotides are TGTGCCAGCAGTGAAGCGGGACAGGCGAGCGGGGAGCTGTTTTTT. It is translated as CASSEAGQASGELFF.

DNA for the CDR3: TGTGCCACCAGCAGAGAGCGAATGGAAACAATGAACACTGAAGCTTTCTTT. It specifies CATSRERMETMNTEAFF. V usage is TRBV15 and J usage is TRBJ1-1; no reliable D call. CDR3 size: 17 residues. Germline V gene lookup returns CDR1 LNHNV and CDR2 YYDKDF (reference sequence). The V gene lost 0 bases and the J gene lost 0 bases, with 14 bases spanning the gap.

The genes are TRBV14 and TRBJ2-1, with 7 bases aligning to TRBD1. The CDR3 has 16 residues. Per germline, CDR1 SGHDN and CDR2 FVKESK. Unmatched junction bases numbered 9, after V lost 4 bases and J lost 3 bases. CDR3 in amino acids: CASSPLRGGGYNEQFF. In DNA form, the CDR3 reads TGTGCCAGCAGCCCCCTTCGAGGGGGCGGCTACAATGAGCAGTTCTTC.

This clonotype showed up just a few times. The CDR3 DNA sequence: TGTGCCAGCGGAACAGGGACTAATGAAAAACTGTTTTTT. Its translation is CASGTGTNEKLFF. The rearrangement links TRBV12-3 or TRBV12-4 to TRBJ1-4, with D possibly TRBD1 on 6 matching bases. CDR3 length: 13 amino acids. V was pared by 8 bases and J by 2 bases, with 9 bases between.

This clonotype was observed a handful of times. The chain couples TRBV6-1 to TRBJ2-2; D not certain. The germline V gene has CDR1 MNHNS and CDR2 SASEGT. The CDR3 length is 14 residues. The V end was cut by 7 bases, the J end by 0 bases, with 9 bases between. In DNA, the CDR3 is TGTGCCAGCACTGTCCAGACGAACACCGGGGAGCTGTTTTTT. Protein product: CASTVQTNTGELFF.

In nucleotides, the CDR3 is TGCGCCAGCAGCTCGAATCGACAGACCCATAACGAGCAGTACTTC. It yields the protein CASSSNRQTHNEQYF. The chain couples TRBV5-1 to TRBJ2-7, with a weak D call TRBD1 (5 bases). The germline V and J ends were trimmed by 3 bases and 5 bases, with 18 bases remaining between them. The length of the CDR3 is 15 residues. Germline V lookup: CDR1 SGHRS, CDR2 YFSETQ.

This clonotype was counted many times. The V call is TRBV7-8, the J call TRBJ2-2, with D perhaps matching TRBD1 or TRBD2 (5 bases each). Germline CDR1 is SGHVS and CDR2 is FQNEAQ. The CDR3 runs to 15 residues. The germline V and J ends were trimmed by 3 bases and 5 bases, with 13 bases remaining between them. CDR3 region: CASSFGGKGTGELFF. CDR3 bases: TGTGCCAGCAGCTTTGGGGGAAAAGGGACCGGGGAGCTGTTTTTT. The entire variable domain, with the rest obtained from reference TRBV7-8 and TRBJ2-2, is as follows: GAGVSQSPRYKVAKRGQDVALRCDPISGHVSLFWYQQALGQGPEFLTYFQNEAQLDKSGLPSDRFFAERPEGSVSTLKIQRTQQEDSAVYLCASSFGGKGTGELFFGEGSRLTVL.

This chain connects TRBV18 to TRBJ1-5, with D possibly TRBD1 on 5 matching bases. Germline V gene sequence: CDR1 KGHSH, CDR2 LQKENI. The CDR3 covers 15 residues. V was cut by 1 base and J by 8 bases, with 15 bases left in between. CDR3 residues: CASSPRVGALEPQHF. The CDR3 nucleotides are TGTGCCAGCTCACCACGGGTAGGGGCTCTGGAGCCCCAGCATTTT.

This chain connects TRBV20-1 to TRBJ2-4; tentative D call: TRBD1 (6 bases). The CDR3 sequence is 11 residues long. The V and J ends lost 5 bases and 8 bases respectively, with 10 bases between them. Germline V gives CDR1 DFQATT, CDR2 SNEGSKA (reference sequence). This chain's CDR3 is CSAGQSDIQYF. The CDR3 DNA reads TGCAGTGCTGGACAGTCCGACATTCAGTACTTC.

The chain links TRBV5-1 to TRBJ1-5; maybe TRBD1 (5 bases). The V and J ends lost 4 bases and 4 bases respectively, with 15 bases between them. The CDR3 sequence is 15 residues long. The germline CDR1 and CDR2 sequences are SGHRS and YFSETQ. The CDR3 DNA follows: TGCGCCAGCAGCATATACCCCGGGGGGAATCAGCCCCAGCATTTT. Encoded protein: CASSIYPGGNQPQHF.

The V gene is TRBV7-6, the J gene TRBJ2-2, with D unclear. The ends were cut back, 1 base at V and 0 bases at J, with 9 bases in the middle. The CDR3 totals 16 residues. Germline loops: CDR1 SGHVS, CDR2 FNYEAQ. The CDR3 protein is CASSLVGGANTGELFF. CDR3 bases: TGTGCCAGCAGCTTAGTTGGCGGAGCGAACACCGGGGAGCTGTTTTTT.

The sample holds many counts of this clonotype. V gene TRBV7-9 combines with J gene TRBJ2-3, with D perhaps assigned TRBD1 or TRBD2 (5 bases each). Germline V gene lookup returns CDR1 SEHNR and CDR2 FQNEAQ (reference sequence). The CDR3 has 15 amino acids. Trimming cost V 3 bases and J 2 bases, with 12 bases left between them. The CDR3 protein is CASSFGTVITDTQYF. The CDR3 bases are TGTGCCAGCAGCTTCGGGACGGTGATCACAGATACGCAGTATTTT.

The chain couples TRBV19 to TRBJ1-6; TRBD1 aligns across 9 bases. CDR1 is LNHDA and CDR2 is SQIVND in the germline V gene (reference sequence). With 3 bases clipped from V and 9 bases from J, the junction kept 6 bases outside the gene matches. CDR3 length: 15 residues. CDR3 amino acids: CASSIGGTGSSPLHF. The CDR3 DNA reads as TGTGCCAGTAGTATTGGCGGGACAGGGTCTTCACCCCTCCACTTT.

There are a few counts of this clonotype. J is TRBJ1-2 and V is TRBV29-1, with D unclear. This CDR3 has 12 residues. Germline assignment: CDR1 SQVTM and CDR2 ANQGSEA. Trimming shortened V by 7 bases and J by 2 bases, and 11 bases separated the two germline ends. For the CDR3, the DNA is TGCAGCGCGCGGACGGCCAACTATGGCTACACCTTC. It specifies CSARTANYGYTF. Based on the CDR3 plus reference TRBV29-1 and TRBJ1-2, the full variable domain is SAVISQKPSRDICQRGTSLTIQCQVDSQVTMMFWYRQQPGQSLTLIATANQGSEATYESGFVIDKFPISRPNLTFSTLTVSNMSPEDSSIYLCSARTANYGYTFGSGTRLTVV.

The chain has TRBV7-9 and TRBJ2-7; D gene unclear. The CDR3 sequence is 12 residues long. V gave up 3 bases and J gave up 4 bases, with 7 bases separating them. Germline values: CDR1 SEHNR, CDR2 FQNEAQ (reference sequence). The CDR3 loop reads CASSFSGYEQYF. The DNA for the CDR3 is TGTGCCAGCAGCTTTAGTGGGTACGAGCAGTACTTC.

V and J are TRBV6-8 and TRBJ1-1, with TRBD1 identical over 7 bases. The length of the CDR3 is 14 residues. Germline values: CDR1 MNHGY, CDR2 SAAAGT. The V segment lost 11 bases and the J segment 2 bases; nucleotides outside the gene matches: 11. CDR3 protein: CAGETGFGNTEAFF. CDR3 in DNA: TGTGCCGGCGAGACAGGGTTTGGTAACACTGAAGCTTTCTTT.

This clonotype was recorded a few times. The chain carries TRBV2 and TRBJ1-1; D possibly corresponds to TRBD1 (6 bases). CDR3 length: 14 amino acids. V lost 6 bases to trimming and J lost 1 base, with 12 bases between them. The V gene's germline CDR1 is SNHLY and CDR2 FYNNEI. CDR3 sequence (DNA): TGTGCCAGCAGAAGGACAGAGACGAACACTGAAGCTTTCTTT. Encoded protein: CASRRTETNTEAFF.

In its sample, this clonotype was seen once. The chain joins TRBV20-1 to TRBJ2-7; 7 bases agree with TRBD2. CDR3 size: 15 residues. The germline gives CDR1 DFQATT, CDR2 SNEGSKA (reference sequence). Trimming cost V 0 bases and J 1 base; bases outside gene matches: 6. CDR3 region: CSARDPASGSYEQYF. The CDR3 bases are TGCAGTGCTAGAGATCCGGCTAGCGGATCCTACGAGCAGTACTTC.

This clonotype was observed a handful of times. The V call is TRBV7-9, the J call TRBJ2-5; tentative D call: TRBD2 (7 bases). The CDR3 is 16 residues long. Germline loops: CDR1 SEHNR, CDR2 FQNEAQ (reference sequence). Trimming shortened V by 5 bases and J by 3 bases, and 19 bases separated the two germline ends. The CDR3 nucleotides read TGTGCCAGCAGCCGCACACTCACAGGGAGGGAAGAGACCCAGTACTTC. It encodes CASSRTLTGREETQYF.

The rearrangement uses TRBV20-1 and TRBJ1-5; D might be TRBD1 (6 bases). There are 15 residues in the CDR3. Trimming took off 6 bases at V and 0 bases at J, with 15 bases between the two ends. Germline V gene lookup returns CDR1 DFQATT and CDR2 SNEGSKA (reference sequence). In DNA form, the CDR3 reads TGCAGTGCCCTAGGGGGGGCTTATAGCAATCAGCCCCAGCATTTT. This translates into CSALGGAYSNQPQHF.

Concerning this clonotype itself: Since a much larger clone is just one base distant, this may be a read error. J is TRBJ2-3 and V is TRBV12-3 or TRBV12-4; perhaps TRBD2 as D (6 bases). The CDR3 is 17 amino acids. Deletions cut 2 bases from V and 4 bases from J, with 19 bases between. In nucleotides, the CDR3 is TGTGCCAGCAGTTTAACGGCTAGCCGGAGGGCCGCAGATACGCAGTATTTT. Its translation is CASSLTASRRAADTQYF.

This rearrangement joins TRBV6-1 to TRBJ1-1; unclear D gene. CDR3 length: 13 residues. Trimming took off 5 bases at V and 4 bases at J, with 11 bases between the two ends. Germline V CDR1 and CDR2: MNHNS, SASEGT. This CDR3 reads CASSYNAGTEAFF. As DNA, the CDR3 is TGTGCCAGCAGTTACAACGCGGGCACTGAAGCTTTCTTT.

Regarding this clonotype: Compared with germline, one end of the junction differs, possibly owing to a read error. V usage is TRBV2 and J usage is TRBJ2-7, with D maybe TRBD1 (5 bases). This CDR3 region has 12 residues. Germline loops: CDR1 SNHLY, CDR2 FYNNEI. CDR3 nucleotide sequence: TGTGCCAGCAGAGAAGGGGTTTACGAGCAGTACTTC. It yields the protein CASREGVYEQYF.

This clonotype was observed a handful of times. This sequence joins TRBV30 and TRBJ1-2; maybe TRBD1 (5 bases). Germline loops: CDR1 GTSNPN, CDR2 SVGIG (reference sequence). Trimming pared 0 bases from V and 8 bases from J, leaving 13 bases between. The CDR3 runs to 13 residues. The CDR3 nucleotides are TGTGCCTGGAGTGTACGGGGCGCGGAGGGCTACACCTTC. As protein: CAWSVRGAEGYTF.

This clonotype was observed a handful of times. This chain links TRBV28 with TRBJ2-3; TRBD2 might be the D (6 bases). The CDR3 totals 15 residues. The germline CDR1 and CDR2 sequences are MDHEN and SYDVKM. Deletions cut 2 bases from V and 2 bases from J, with 11 bases between. CDR3 sequence (DNA): TGTGCCAGCAGTTTACTTCCGGGACTCACAGATACGCAGTATTTT. It is translated as CASSLLPGLTDTQYF.